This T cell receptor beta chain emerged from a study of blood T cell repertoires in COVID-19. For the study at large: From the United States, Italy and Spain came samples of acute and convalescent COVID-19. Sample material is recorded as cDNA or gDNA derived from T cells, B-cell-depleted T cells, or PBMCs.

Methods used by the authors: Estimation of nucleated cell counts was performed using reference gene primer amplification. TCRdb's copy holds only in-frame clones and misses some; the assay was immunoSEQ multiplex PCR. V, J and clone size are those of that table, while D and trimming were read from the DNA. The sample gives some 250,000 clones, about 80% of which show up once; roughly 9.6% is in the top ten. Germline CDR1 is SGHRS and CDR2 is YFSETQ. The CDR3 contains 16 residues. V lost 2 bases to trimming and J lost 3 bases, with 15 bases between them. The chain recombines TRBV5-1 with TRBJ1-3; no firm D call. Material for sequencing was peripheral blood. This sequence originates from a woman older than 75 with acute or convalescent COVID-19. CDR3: CASSFEGLGYGNTIYF. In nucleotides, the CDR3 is TGCGCCAGCAGCTTCGAGGGCTTGGGGTATGGAAACACCATATATTTT.